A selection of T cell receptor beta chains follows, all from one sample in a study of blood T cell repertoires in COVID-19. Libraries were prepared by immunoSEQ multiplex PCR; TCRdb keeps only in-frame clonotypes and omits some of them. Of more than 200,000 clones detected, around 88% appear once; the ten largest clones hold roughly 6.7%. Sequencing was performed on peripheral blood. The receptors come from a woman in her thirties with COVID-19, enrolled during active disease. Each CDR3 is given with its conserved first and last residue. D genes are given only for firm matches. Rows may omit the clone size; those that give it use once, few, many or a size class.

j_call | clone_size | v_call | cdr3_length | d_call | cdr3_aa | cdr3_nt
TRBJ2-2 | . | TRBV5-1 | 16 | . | CASIETAGKDTGELFF | TGCGCCAGCATAGAAACAGCAGGGAAGGACACCGGGGAGCTGTTTTTT
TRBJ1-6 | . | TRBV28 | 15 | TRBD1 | CASNPGQTYNSPLHF | TGTGCCAGCAACCCGGGACAGACGTATAATTCACCCCTCCACTTT
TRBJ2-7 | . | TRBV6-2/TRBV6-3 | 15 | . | CASSYPRVVRYEQYF | TGTGCCAGCAGTTACCCGCGGGTGGTCCGCTACGAGCAGTACTTC
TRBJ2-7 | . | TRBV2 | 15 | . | CASSELWGRIYEQYF | TGTGCCAGCAGTGAACTGTGGGGGCGCATCTACGAGCAGTACTTC
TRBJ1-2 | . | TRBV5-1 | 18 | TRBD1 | CASSLGVPGQWDTYGYTF | TGCGCCAGCAGCTTGGGTGTACCGGGACAGTGGGATACCTATGGCTACACCTTC
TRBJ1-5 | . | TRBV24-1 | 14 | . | CATSAQGWEQPQHF | TGTGCCACCAGTGCTCAGGGGTGGGAGCAGCCCCAGCATTTT
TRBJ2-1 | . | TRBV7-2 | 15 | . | CASSPLRVGYNEQFF | TGTGCCAGCAGCCCTCTTCGCGTCGGTTACAATGAGCAGTTCTTC
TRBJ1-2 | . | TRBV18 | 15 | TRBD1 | CASSPPGGTRDGYTF | TGTGCCAGCTCACCCCCAGGGGGGACAAGAGATGGCTACACCTTC
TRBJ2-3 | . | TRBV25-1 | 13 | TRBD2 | CASSAGGGDTQYF | TGTGCCAGCAGTGCCGGGGGGGGAGATACGCAGTATTTT
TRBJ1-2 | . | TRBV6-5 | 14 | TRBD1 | CASSYGDRGGGYTF | TGTGCCAGCAGTTACGGGGACAGGGGCGGTGGCTACACCTTC
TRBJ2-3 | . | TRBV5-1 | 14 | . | CASKLAPSTDTQYF | TGCGCCAGCAAGCTAGCCCCAAGCACAGATACGCAGTATTTT
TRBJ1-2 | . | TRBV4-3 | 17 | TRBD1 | CASSQGEGQGAGYGYTF | TGCGCCAGCAGCCAAGGGGAGGGACAGGGGGCTGGATATGGCTACACCTTC
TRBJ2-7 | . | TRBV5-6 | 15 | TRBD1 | CASSPDGQGAYEQYF | TGTGCCAGCAGCCCGGACGGGCAGGGGGCCTACGAGCAGTACTTC
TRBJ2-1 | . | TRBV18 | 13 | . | CASSPPFGDEQFF | TGTGCCAGCTCACCACCTTTCGGGGATGAGCAGTTCTTC
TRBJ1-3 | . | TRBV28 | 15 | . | CASSLFGRAGNTIYF | TGTGCCAGCAGTTTATTTGGCAGGGCTGGAAACACCATATATTTT
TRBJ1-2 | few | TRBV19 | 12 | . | CASSLREGGYTF | TGTGCCAGTAGTTTACGGGAAGGCGGCTACACCTTC
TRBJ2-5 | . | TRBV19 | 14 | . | CASSMVGSQETQYF | TGTGCCAGTAGTATGGTCGGGTCCCAAGAGACCCAGTACTTC
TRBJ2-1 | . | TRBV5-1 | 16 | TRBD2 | CASSLGLADPYNEQFF | TGCGCCAGCAGCTTGGGACTAGCGGACCCCTACAATGAGCAGTTCTTC
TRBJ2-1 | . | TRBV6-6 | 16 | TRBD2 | CASRLRGLAGYNEQFF | TGTGCCAGCAGGCTCCGTGGACTAGCGGGTTACAATGAGCAGTTCTTC
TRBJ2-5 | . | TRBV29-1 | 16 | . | CSAGALLSRGQETQYF | TGCAGCGCGGGGGCGCTTTTGTCTAGGGGGCAAGAGACCCAGTACTTC
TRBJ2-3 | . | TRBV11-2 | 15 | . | CASSKGSANTDTQYF | TGTGCCAGCAGTAAAGGGAGCGCCAACACAGATACGCAGTATTTT
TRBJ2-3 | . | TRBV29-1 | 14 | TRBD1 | CSVEQGAWTDTQYF | TGCAGCGTAGAACAGGGGGCGTGGACAGATACGCAGTATTTT
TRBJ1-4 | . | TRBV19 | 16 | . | CASTRTPFATNEKLFF | TGTGCCAGTACCCGCACACCCTTTGCAACTAATGAAAAACTGTTTTTT
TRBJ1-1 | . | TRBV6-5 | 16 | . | CASSYVYREWNTEAFF | TGTGCCAGCAGTTACGTATACAGGGAGTGGAACACTGAAGCTTTCTTT
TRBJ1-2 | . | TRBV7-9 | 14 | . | CASSLTIPNYGYTF | TGTGCCAGCAGCTTAACAATCCCGAACTATGGCTACACCTTC
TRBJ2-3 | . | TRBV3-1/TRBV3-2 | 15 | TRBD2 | CASSQGSGAAYTQYF | TGTGCCAGCAGCCAGGGTAGCGGGGCGGCCTATACGCAGTATTTT
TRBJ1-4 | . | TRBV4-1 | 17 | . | CASSRSGLPGGNEKLFF | TGCGCCAGCAGCCGTTCGGGACTCCCTGGAGGTAATGAAAAACTGTTTTTT
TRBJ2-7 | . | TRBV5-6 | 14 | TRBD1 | CASNAGTGLWEQYF | TGTGCCAGCAACGCGGGGACAGGGCTCTGGGAGCAGTACTTC
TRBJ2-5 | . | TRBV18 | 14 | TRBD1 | CASSRQGAQETQYF | TGTGCCAGCTCGCGACAGGGCGCCCAAGAGACCCAGTACTTC
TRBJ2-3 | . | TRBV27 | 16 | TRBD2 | CASSVPSGSRTDTQYF | TGTGCCAGCAGTGTTCCTAGCGGGAGTAGGACAGATACGCAGTATTTT
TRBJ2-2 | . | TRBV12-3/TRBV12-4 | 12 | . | CASSQNTGELFF | TGTGCCAGCAGTCAGAACACCGGGGAGCTGTTTTTT